The 8 T cell receptor beta chains below were found in one sample sequenced in a study of cytomegalovirus exposure and HLA in healthy donors. Primers included in the PCR were 60 Vbeta and 13 Jbeta primers. TCRdb keeps only in-frame clones here, not all; method: immunoSEQ multiplex PCR. The data contain approximately 70,000 clones, 78% of them singletons. The specimen sequenced was PBMCs. These receptors were taken from a middle-aged man in good health and CMV-seronegative.

J is TRBJ2-1 and V is TRBV5-1; D unclear. Trimming removed 4 bases from V and 2 bases from J, with 10 bases in between. Germline V CDR1 and CDR2: SGHRS, YFSETQ. There are 14 residues in the CDR3. CDR3 sequence: CASSPGGTYNEQFF. In nucleotides, the CDR3 is TGCGCCAGCAGCCCTGGCGGTACCTACAATGAGCAGTTCTTC.

In this sample, this clone turned up a few times. The V gene is TRBV11-2, the J gene TRBJ2-3, with 7 nucleotides matching TRBD2. The CDR3 sequence is 14 residues long. Per germline, CDR1 SGHAT and CDR2 FQNNGV. With 6 bases clipped from V and 3 bases from J, the junction kept 6 bases outside the gene matches. CDR3 sequence (DNA): TGTGCCAGCAGACGCGGGGGTAGGACAGATACGCAGTATTTT. It specifies CASRRGGRTDTQYF.

J is TRBJ2-3 and V is TRBV7-3; the match to TRBD2 covers 12 bases. The CDR3 runs 16 residues. The germline V gene has CDR1 SGHTA and CDR2 FQGTGA. The V segment lost 5 bases and the J segment 3 bases; nucleotides outside the gene matches: 6. The CDR3 is CASSLTSGGRTDTQYF. The CDR3 DNA is TGTGCCAGCAGCCTGACTAGCGGGGGTCGTACAGATACGCAGTATTTT.

The rearrangement uses TRBV19 and TRBJ1-2, with TRBD1 matching over 7 bases. J was trimmed by 5 bases and V by 3 bases; bases with no gene match: 15. The CDR3 contains 17 residues. Germline assignment: CDR1 LNHDA and CDR2 SQIVND (reference sequence). The CDR3 sequence is CASSIGPRQGEGYGYTF. The CDR3 region has the DNA TGTGCCAGTAGTATTGGGCCCCGACAGGGAGAAGGGTATGGCTACACCTTC.

The sample holds one count of this clone. The J gene is TRBJ2-5, the V gene TRBV27; TRBD2 matches at 9 bases. The trim removed 6 bases at V and 1 base at J, leaving 3 bases unmatched. The CDR3 covers 14 residues. Germline-derived CDR1 and CDR2 are MNHEY and SMNVEV (reference sequence). CDR3 nucleotides: TGTGCCAGCAGCCCTAGCGGGACCCAAGAGACCCAGTACTTC. Amino acids: CASSPSGTQETQYF.

This clone has a single count. This chain uses TRBV6-1 with TRBJ1-5, with 8 bases that match TRBD1. Germline trimming cut 6 bases from V and 9 bases from J; bases unmatched to any gene: 10. This CDR3 comprises 14 residues. From germline, CDR1 is MNHNS and CDR2 SASEGT. The CDR3: CASRPGQVYSPQHF. The CDR3 DNA follows: TGTGCCAGCAGGCCGGGACAGGTATATTCGCCCCAGCATTTT.

V usage is TRBV27 and J usage is TRBJ2-7; TRBD2 is a possible D gene (5 bases). This CDR3 has 15 residues. CDR1 and CDR2 (germline): MNHEY, SMNVEV (reference sequence). The V end lost 0 bases, the J end lost 2 bases, and 11 bases lay between the germline ends. Here the CDR3 reads CASSLSGGPAYEQYF. CDR3 sequence (DNA): TGTGCCAGCAGTTTATCAGGCGGGCCGGCCTACGAGCAGTACTTC.

The chain recombines TRBV5-4 with TRBJ2-7; 8 bases fit TRBD2. The V segment lost 2 bases and the J segment 4 bases; nucleotides outside the gene matches: 5. CDR3 length equals 14 residues. CDR1 and CDR2 from the germline V gene are SGHNT and YYREEE (reference sequence). CDR3 sequence (DNA): TGTGCCAGCAGCTTAGACGGGAGGGTATACGAGCAGTACTTC. This codes for CASSLDGRVYEQYF.